The 14 T cell receptor beta chains in this list originate from one sample, sequenced in a study of prognosis after radiotherapy for stage I lung cancer. Amplification of TCR beta CDR3 from genomic DNA used two-round multiplex PCR. Every TRBV and TRBJ gene had its own specific primer in first-round PCR. In TCRdb, the multiplex PCR reads were re-called with MiXCR into one record per CDR3 protein. The sample consists of over 20,000 distinct CDR3 sequences, about 34% of them appearing once. Sequenced material: PBMCs, taken before or after stereotactic body radiation therapy (not recorded which). The receptors derive from a donor at least 50 years old with non-small cell lung cancer.

This clonotype was seen at least ten times. The chain recombines TRBV5-1 with TRBJ2-2; 9 nucleotides line up with TRBD2. The CDR3 has 15 residues. V dropped 4 bases and J dropped 1; count of bases not matched to a gene: 2. CDR1 is SGHRS, CDR2 YFSETQ, per germline. CDR3 nucleotides: TGCGCCAGCAGCAGTAGCGGGAGGAACACCGGGGAGCTGTTTTTT. This sequence encodes CASSSSGRNTGELFF.

As regards this clonotype: This likely came from a read error, as a far larger clone is one base away. The chain has TRBV6-9 and TRBJ2-7, with a weak D call TRBD2 (5 bases). Germline V gene sequence: CDR1 MNHGY, CDR2 SVAAGI. The CDR3 covers 15 residues. Trimming left V 4 bases short and J 2 bases short, with 15 bases between. CDR3 bases: TGTGCCAGCAGTTCCAGCGAGGGTTATACCTACGAGCAGTACTTC. Translation: CASSSSEGYTYEQYF.

Comment on this clonotype: A much larger clonotype is one base distant, so this may be a read error. The J gene is TRBJ1-1, the V gene TRBV10-3; possibly TRBD1 for D (6 bases). The CDR3 length is 16 residues. Germline loops: CDR1 ENHRY, CDR2 SYGVKD. CDR3 nucleotide sequence: TGTGCCACTTTCCCCGACCCCGGGGGCATAGCGACTGAAGCTTTATTT. Protein product: CATFPDPGGIATEALF.

Ten or more counts support this clonotype. The V call is TRBV19, the J call TRBJ1-1; D gene ambiguous. The V end lost 3 bases, the J end lost 1 base, and 9 bases lay between the germline ends. Per germline, CDR1 LNHDA and CDR2 SQIVND (reference sequence). This CDR3 region has 14 residues. CDR3 residues: CASSIGWANTEAFF. The CDR3 DNA sequence: TGTGCCAGTAGTATTGGTTGGGCGAACACTGAAGCTTTCTTT.

This chain uses TRBV6-1 with TRBJ2-2, with 8 nucleotides matching TRBD2. The CDR3 runs to 13 residues. Germline V gives CDR1 MNHNS, CDR2 SASEGT. The V and J ends lost 6 bases and 5 bases, in that order; junction bases with no gene match: 2. The CDR3 DNA follows: TGTGCCAGCAGCCCTAGCGGGACCGGGGAGCTGTTTTTT. Translating gives CASSPSGTGELFF.

The V gene is TRBV10-3, the J gene TRBJ2-3, with D maybe TRBD1 (6 bases). Between the trimmed V and J ends, which lost 6 bases and 0 bases, there was a span of 16 bases. CDR1 and CDR2 from the germline V gene are ENHRY and SYGVKD. The CDR3 is 16 residues long. Written as DNA, the CDR3 is TGTGCCATCAGAGAGGGGGTTAGCGTAAGCACAGATACGCAGTATTTT. Translation: CAIREGVSVSTDTQYF.

In its sample, this clonotype was seen a few times. Being one base from a much bigger clone, this may be a read error. The V gene is TRBV7-6, the J gene TRBJ2-2; tentatively, D is TRBD1 (5 bases). V was shortened by 0 bases and J by 3 bases, with 17 bases between the two germline ends. Germline assignment: CDR1 SGHVS and CDR2 FNYEAQ. The CDR3 contains 18 residues. CDR3 amino acids: CASSLAAGCPRHTGELFF. The CDR3 DNA reads as TGTGCCAGCAGCTTAGCGGCAGGGTGCCCAAGGCACACCGGGGAGCTGTTTTTT.

The chain joins TRBV7-9 to TRBJ2-3; D gene uncertain. Germline CDR1 and CDR2: SEHNR and FQNEAQ (reference sequence). This CDR3 region has 12 residues. For the CDR3, the DNA is TGTGGCACAAAAGGTTACACAGATACGCAGTATTTT. Protein sequence: CGTKGYTDTQYF.

This clonotype was recorded at least ten times. The V gene is TRBV3-1, the J gene TRBJ1-5; D may be TRBD1 (5 bases). CDR3 size: 13 residues. Trimming removed 6 bases at V and 7 bases at J, with 13 bases between. Germline CDR1 LGHDT, CDR2 YNNKEL (reference sequence). CDR3 in DNA: TGTGCCAGCAGTTCCGGGACCGGGCAGCCCCAGCATTTT. Its protein product is CASSSGTGQPQHF.

The chain carries TRBV27 and TRBJ2-7; D gene uncertain. V was cut by 4 bases and J by 5 bases, with 9 bases left in between. In germline, CDR1 is MNHEY, CDR2 SMNVEV (reference sequence). This CDR3 is 12 amino acids long. CDR3: CASSCTENEQYF. The CDR3, as DNA: TGTGCCAGCAGTTGTACAGAAAACGAGCAGTACTTC.

V and J are TRBV19 and TRBJ1-2; possibly TRBD1 for D (5 bases). CDR3 length: 13 amino acids. Germline-derived CDR1 and CDR2 are LNHDA and SQIVND (reference sequence). The V gene lost 3 bases and the J gene lost 6 bases, with 11 bases spanning the gap. The CDR3 reads CASSIPAGNGYTF. The CDR3 DNA follows: TGTGCCAGTAGTATCCCCGCAGGGAATGGCTACACCTTC.

The rearrangement links TRBV4-2 to TRBJ1-3; D is uncertain. CDR3 length: 15 residues. V lost 0 bases and J lost 4, with 10 bases in between. From germline, CDR1 is LGHNA and CDR2 YNFKEQ. For the CDR3, the DNA is TGTGCCAGCAGCCAAGAGTACCGGAACGGAAACACCATATATTTT. Its translation: CASSQEYRNGNTIYF.

As concerns this clonotype: This sequence is one base from a far larger clone and is likely a read error. The rearrangement uses TRBV12-3 or TRBV12-4 and TRBJ2-3; 12 bases are a match to TRBD2. The CDR3 sequence is 16 residues long. V lost 4 bases to trimming and J lost 4 bases; unmatched junction nucleotides: 6. CDR3 nucleotides: TGTGCCAGCAGTTGGCTAGCGGGAGGGGGGGCAGATACGCAGTATTTT. The encoded protein is CASSWLAGGGADTQYF.

Comments on this clonotype: A far larger clone is off by one base, so a read error is likely. The missing conserved phenylalanine or tryptophan at the end of this CDR3 makes a read error likely. The rearrangement joins TRBV9 to TRBJ1-1; 9 nucleotides line up with TRBD1. The CDR3 extends over 15 amino acids. Germline-derived CDR1 and CDR2 are SGDLS and YYNGEE. V lost 6 bases to trimming and J lost 3 bases; unmatched junction nucleotides: 9. CDR3 in amino acids: CASTRPGQGDTEAFV. As DNA, the CDR3 is TGTGCCAGCACCCGGCCGGGACAGGGAGACACTGAAGCTTTCGTT.